Below, 17 T cell receptor beta chains from the same sample are listed, as sequenced in a study of blood T cells in healthy people across ages. A second about 7 to 12 cycle PCR used barcoded and J-beta primers. TCRdb reprocessed the 5' RACE reads with MiXCR, giving one entry per CDR3 protein. The sample contains about 1.4 million distinct CDR3 sequences, roughly 64% of which appear only once. Material: blood. These receptors all stem from a man younger than 35 in good health.

This clonotype was seen just once. The V and J genes are TRBV14 and TRBJ2-7, with D possibly being TRBD1 or TRBD2 (5 bases each). V dropped 0 bases and J dropped 12 bases, with 15 bases sitting between them. Germline-derived CDR1 and CDR2 are SGHDN and FVKESK. CDR3 length equals 13 residues. CDR3 sequence: CASSQDGHRERYF. The CDR3, as DNA: TGTGCCAGCAGCCAAGATGGACATCGGGAACGGTACTTC.

This chain connects TRBV20-1 to TRBJ2-1; 10 bases fit TRBD2. The ends lost 0 bases at V and 5 bases at J; junction bases unmatched: 13. There are 18 residues in the CDR3. CDR1 and CDR2 (germline): DFQATT, SNEGSKA (reference sequence). As DNA, the CDR3 is TGCAGTGCTAGAGACATATATCAGCGGGAGGGCCCCCACAATGAGCAGTTCTTC. It encodes CSARDIYQREGPHNEQFF.

This clonotype was counted between two and nine times. A clone one base away is much larger, so this may be a read error. The chain joins TRBV9 to TRBJ2-5; D may be TRBD1 (6 bases). The germline gives CDR1 SGDLS, CDR2 YYNGEE. V was clipped by 0 bases and J by 5 bases, with 17 bases between them. This CDR3 comprises 16 residues. CDR3 nucleotides: TGTGCCAGCAGCGTAGCTGGGCCAGGGGTTGGGGAGACCCAGTACTTC. It codes for CASSVAGPGVGETQYF.

This clonotype was picked up a small number of times. The V call is TRBV20-1, the J call TRBJ1-6, with 8 bases identical to TRBD1. CDR1 and CDR2 from the germline V gene are DFQATT and SNEGSKA (reference sequence). The CDR3 is 14 amino acids. V lost 0 bases, J lost 10 bases, and 5 bases stayed unmatched. CDR3 amino acids: CSAREGTGGSPLHF. Here the CDR3 DNA reads TGCAGTGCTAGAGAGGGGACAGGAGGATCACCCCTCCACTTT.

The V call is TRBV20-1, the J call TRBJ2-5; TRBD1 aligns across 7 bases. The junction had 8 bases not matched to a gene; V was cut back by 4 bases and J by 0 bases. Germline loops: CDR1 DFQATT, CDR2 SNEGSKA (reference sequence). CDR3 length: 15 amino acids. CDR3 residues: CSAIPGQTYQETQYF. The CDR3 nucleotides read TGCAGTGCTATCCCGGGACAGACATACCAAGAGACCCAGTACTTC.

This chain connects TRBV9 to TRBJ2-4; no clear D. The DNA end favors TRBJ2-7, so the J call may be wrong. This CDR3 spans 15 amino acids. Germline CDR1 reads SGDLS; CDR2 reads YYNGEE. CDR3: CASSARASAEYEQYF. The CDR3 DNA reads as TGTGCCAGCAGCGCCCGAGCGAGCGCGGAATACGAGCAGTACTTC.

The CDR3 region is CASSHLRGGIGANVLTF. The CDR3 DNA is TGCGCCAGCAGTCACCTTCGCGGGGGGATAGGAGCCAACGTCCTGACTTTC. The chain uses TRBV4-1 and TRBJ2-6, with 8 bases aligning to TRBD2. The CDR3 is made up of 17 amino acids. Per germline, CDR1 MGHRA and CDR2 YSYEKL. Losses at the gene ends were 6 bases for V and 7 bases for J; bases not matched to a gene: 14.

The V and J genes are TRBV10-3 and TRBJ2-7, with D possibly TRBD1 on 5 matching bases. The germline V gene has CDR1 ENHRY and CDR2 SYGVKD. V was clipped by 7 bases and J by 5 bases, with 15 bases between them. The CDR3 sequence is 13 residues long. The CDR3 region is CAINGDRVDEQYF. Written as DNA, the CDR3 is TGTGCCATCAACGGAGACAGAGTGGACGAGCAGTACTTC.

The CDR3 bases are TGCGCCAGCAGCCCCCTAAAGGGAGCTAGCGGTTCCTACAATGAGCAGTTCTTC. Its translation: CASSPLKGASGSYNEQFF. The rearrangement links TRBV4-1 to TRBJ2-1; TRBD2 matches 7 bases. The V segment lost 4 bases and the J segment 1 base; nucleotides outside the gene matches: 13. CDR3 length equals 18 residues. CDR1 and CDR2 (germline): MGHRA, YSYEKL.

This rearrangement joins TRBV20-1 to TRBJ1-1; possible D gene TRBD1, 6 bases. From germline, CDR1 is DFQATT and CDR2 SNEGSKA (reference sequence). Trimming removed 7 bases from V and 5 bases from J, with 11 bases in between. This CDR3 comprises 11 residues. The CDR3 protein is CSGERGTEAFF. The CDR3 bases are TGCAGTGGGGAGAGGGGGACTGAAGCTTTCTTT.

This clonotype has a handful of counts. The chain couples TRBV20-1 to TRBJ2-7; D is uncertain. The germline gives CDR1 DFQATT, CDR2 SNEGSKA (reference sequence). The length of the CDR3 is 12 residues. The V and J ends lost 6 bases and 7 bases respectively, with 16 bases between them. The CDR3 loop reads CSAHNRAFEQYF. The CDR3 bases are TGCAGTGCCCATAACCGGGCTTTTGAGCAGTACTTC.

The chain combines TRBV7-9 with TRBJ1-5, with D maybe TRBD1 (6 bases). Germline CDR1 and CDR2: SEHNR and FQNEAQ (reference sequence). The V end was cut by 2 bases, the J end by 5 bases, with 10 bases between. The CDR3 length is 14 residues. As DNA, the CDR3 is TGTGCCAGCAGCTTACCAGGGGTACATCAGCCCCAGCATTTT. As protein: CASSLPGVHQPQHF.

This clonotype was found a few times. The chain uses TRBV7-2 and TRBJ2-1; tentative D call: TRBD1 (5 bases). Per the germline V gene, CDR1 is SGHTA and CDR2 is FQGNSA. V was cut by 1 base and J by 14 bases, with 15 bases left in between. This CDR3 region has 13 residues. The CDR3 region has the DNA TGTGCCAGCAGCTTAGAGCCCTTAAAAGGGGAGTTCTTC. Protein product: CASSLEPLKGEFF.

The V call is TRBV2, the J call TRBJ1-2, with a tentative D call TRBD1 (5 bases). The CDR3 sequence is 13 residues long. Germline assignment: CDR1 SNHLY and CDR2 FYNNEI. V lost 1 base and J 9 bases, leaving 12 bases between the germline ends. The CDR3 region is CASSEEGRLSYTF. CDR3 sequence (DNA): TGTGCCAGCAGTGAAGAGGGGAGGTTGAGCTACACCTTC.

The V and J genes are TRBV20-1 and TRBJ2-1; 11 bases map to TRBD2. The CDR3 contains 19 residues. V shed 6 bases, J shed 1 base, and the junction held 17 bases outside the gene matches. Germline V CDR1 and CDR2: DFQATT, SNEGSKA (reference sequence). DNA of the CDR3: TGCAGTGCCTCCAGCGCAATAATAGCGGGGGGGACTTCCTACAATGAGCAGTTCTTC. This gives the protein CSASSAIIAGGTSYNEQFF.

This chain joins TRBV6-6 and TRBJ2-1; D is possibly TRBD2 (5 bases). Germline loops: CDR1 MNHNY, CDR2 SVGAGI (reference sequence). Trimming pared 5 bases from V and 1 base from J, leaving 15 bases between. The CDR3 covers 16 residues. The CDR3 bases are TGTGCCAGCAGTCAAGGACTGGATATATCCTACAATGAGCAGTTCTTC. As protein: CASSQGLDISYNEQFF.

The chain is built from TRBV7-2 and TRBJ2-1; TRBD2 agrees at 7 bases. Germline V lookup: CDR1 SGHTA, CDR2 FQGNSA. The CDR3 covers 15 residues. Trimming cost V 5 bases and J 4 bases; bases outside gene matches: 8. The CDR3 DNA reads TGTGCCAGCAGCAATTTGGGGGGGGTGTACAATGAGCAGTTCTTC. Its protein is CASSNLGGVYNEQFF. Complete variable domain (other parts from reference TRBV7-2 and TRBJ2-1): GAGVSQSPSNKVTEKGKDVELRCDPISGHTALYWYRQSLGQGLEFLIYFQGNSAPDKSGLPSDRFSAERTGGSVSTLTIQRTQQEDSAVYLCASSNLGGVYNEQFFGPGTRLTVL.